These 8 T cell receptor beta chains originate from one sample sequenced in a study of blood T cell repertoires in COVID-19. The assay was immunoSEQ multiplex PCR, and TCRdb's table has in-frame clones only and misses some. The sample includes around 100,000 clones, 89% seen only once; the top ten take 3.5%. Material for sequencing was peripheral blood. Every receptor here comes from a woman aged 60 to 75 with acute or convalescent COVID-19.

The rearrangement links TRBV4-1 to TRBJ2-5; weak D call: TRBD2 (5 bases). The CDR3 contains 15 residues. V dropped 4 bases and J dropped 5 bases, with 17 bases sitting between them. Germline assignment: CDR1 MGHRA and CDR2 YSYEKL. CDR3 DNA sequence: TGCGCCAGCAGCCTCTTCCCCGGGAAGGGCGAGACCCAGTACTTC. This codes for CASSLFPGKGETQYF.

The chain links TRBV3-1 (or the pseudogene TRBV3-2) to TRBJ1-3; D is unclear. This CDR3 is 15 amino acids long. The germline gives CDR1 LGHDT, CDR2 YNNKEL (reference sequence). Trimming took 1 base from V and 5 from J, leaving 12 bases between them. The CDR3 here is CASSQVTEFRNTIYF. In nucleotides, the CDR3 is TGTGCCAGCAGCCAAGTTACAGAATTTCGAAACACCATATATTTT.

The chain couples TRBV24-1 to TRBJ1-4; the match to TRBD1 covers 9 bases. CDR1 and CDR2 from the germline V gene are KGHDR and SFDVKD. Trimming took 4 bases from V and 4 from J; bases not matched to a gene: 3. This CDR3 has 15 residues. As DNA, the CDR3 is TGTGCCACCAGTGACAACAGGGGGCTTAATGAAAAACTGTTTTTT. Its translation is CATSDNRGLNEKLFF.

J is TRBJ2-3 and V is TRBV5-1; D gene unclear. Germline V lookup: CDR1 SGHRS, CDR2 YFSETQ. The V end was cut by 4 bases, the J end by 5 bases, with 17 bases between. This CDR3 is 15 amino acids long. The CDR3 nucleotides are TGCGCCAGCAGCCTTGAAAGCCACGCCGTAGATACGCAGTATTTT. The encoded protein is CASSLESHAVDTQYF.

The gene calls are TRBV9 and TRBJ2-2; 7 bases line up with TRBD2. The CDR3 consists of 15 residues. The germline V gene encodes CDR1 SGDLS and CDR2 YYNGEE. V lost 0 bases and J lost 3; bases outside the gene matches: 2. The chain's CDR3 is CASSVGLADTGELFF. The CDR3 region has the DNA TGTGCCAGCAGCGTAGGGCTAGCGGACACCGGGGAGCTGTTTTTT.

The chain links TRBV6-6 to TRBJ1-2; D not certain. The length of the CDR3 is 17 residues. Germline V gene data show CDR1 as MNHNY and CDR2 as SVGAGI (reference sequence). V lost 5 bases, J lost 0 bases, and 19 bases lay in between. CDR3 sequence: CASSLQPPGESNYGYTF. The CDR3 bases are TGTGCCAGCAGTCTACAACCGCCCGGGGAGTCTAACTATGGCTACACCTTC.

The chain has TRBV6-2 or TRBV6-3 and TRBJ2-7; 8 bases fit TRBD2. The CDR3 consists of 14 residues. With V trimmed by 2 bases and J by 4 bases, 4 bases remained unmatched. In germline, CDR1 is MNHEY, CDR2 SVGEGT. The CDR3 nucleotides read TGTGCCAGCAGTTACACGGGAGGGCCGTACGAGCAGTACTTC. Its translation: CASSYTGGPYEQYF.

The CDR3 reads CASSYSRTTSYEQYV. CDR3 sequence (DNA): TGTGCCAGCAGTTACTCGCGGACTACCTCCTACGAGCAGTACGTC. J is TRBJ2-7 and V is TRBV6-5; D possibly corresponds to TRBD2 (6 bases). This CDR3 has 15 residues. Germline CDR1 and CDR2: MNHEY and SVGAGI. The germline V and J ends were trimmed by 0 bases and 0 bases, with 9 bases remaining between them.